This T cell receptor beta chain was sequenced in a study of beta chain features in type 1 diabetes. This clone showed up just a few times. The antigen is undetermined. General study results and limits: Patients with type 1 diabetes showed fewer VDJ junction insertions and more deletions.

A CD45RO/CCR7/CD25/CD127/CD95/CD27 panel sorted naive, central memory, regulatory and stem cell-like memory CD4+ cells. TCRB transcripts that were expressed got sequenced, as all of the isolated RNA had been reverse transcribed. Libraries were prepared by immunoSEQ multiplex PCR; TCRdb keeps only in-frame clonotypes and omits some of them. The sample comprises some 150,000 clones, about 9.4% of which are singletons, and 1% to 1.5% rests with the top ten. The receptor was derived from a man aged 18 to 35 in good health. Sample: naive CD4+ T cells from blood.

In nucleotides, the CDR3 is TGTGCCAGCATCCAGGGTTTAGGCACAGATACGCAGTATTTT. It yields the protein CASIQGLGTDTQYF. V is TRBV28 and J is TRBJ2-3; D is possibly TRBD1 (5 bases). V lost 7 bases and J 1 base, leaving 12 bases between the germline ends. This CDR3 spans 14 amino acids. Germline V gives CDR1 MDHEN, CDR2 SYDVKM. Full variable domain (remainder filled in from reference TRBV28 and TRBJ2-3): DVKVTQSSRYLVKRTGEKVFLECVQDMDHENMFWYRQDPGLGLRLIYFSYDVKMKEKGDIPEGYSVSREKKERFSLILESASTNQTSMYLCASIQGLGTDTQYFGPGTRLTVL.